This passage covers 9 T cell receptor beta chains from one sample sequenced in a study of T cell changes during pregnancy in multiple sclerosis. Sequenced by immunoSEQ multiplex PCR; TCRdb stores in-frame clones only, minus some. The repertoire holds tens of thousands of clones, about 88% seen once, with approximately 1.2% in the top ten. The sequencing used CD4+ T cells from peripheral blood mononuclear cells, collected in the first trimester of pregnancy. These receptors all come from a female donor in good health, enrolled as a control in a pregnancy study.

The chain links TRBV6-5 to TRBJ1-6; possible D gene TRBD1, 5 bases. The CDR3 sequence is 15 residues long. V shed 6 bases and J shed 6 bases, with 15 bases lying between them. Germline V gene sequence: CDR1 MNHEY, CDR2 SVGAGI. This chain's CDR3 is CASSRGGAGNSPLHF. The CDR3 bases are TGTGCCAGCAGCCGCGGCGGGGCTGGTAATTCACCCCTCCACTTT.

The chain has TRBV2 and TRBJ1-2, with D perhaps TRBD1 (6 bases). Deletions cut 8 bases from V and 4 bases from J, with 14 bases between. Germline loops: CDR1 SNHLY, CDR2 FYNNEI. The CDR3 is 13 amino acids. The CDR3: CASVRAGAYGYTF. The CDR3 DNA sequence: TGTGCCAGCGTCCGGGCAGGGGCCTATGGCTACACCTTC. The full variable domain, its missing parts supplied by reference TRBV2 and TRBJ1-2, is EPEVTQTPSHQVTQMGQEVILRCVPISNHLYFYWYRQILGQKVEFLVSFYNNEISEKSEIFDDQFSVERPDGSNFTLKIRSTKLEDSAMYFCASVRAGAYGYTFGSGTRLTVV.

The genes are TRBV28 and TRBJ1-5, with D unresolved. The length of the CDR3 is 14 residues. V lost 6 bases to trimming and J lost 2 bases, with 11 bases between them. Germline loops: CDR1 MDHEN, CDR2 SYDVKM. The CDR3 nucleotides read TGTGCCAGCAGGACATCCAGAGGCAATCAGCCCCAGCATTTT. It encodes CASRTSRGNQPQHF.

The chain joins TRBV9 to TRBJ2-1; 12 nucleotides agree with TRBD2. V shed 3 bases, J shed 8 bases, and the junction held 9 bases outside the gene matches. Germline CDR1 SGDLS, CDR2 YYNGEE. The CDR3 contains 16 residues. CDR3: CASSAARTSGADEQFF. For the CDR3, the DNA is TGTGCCAGCAGCGCTGCAAGGACTAGCGGGGCCGATGAGCAGTTCTTC.

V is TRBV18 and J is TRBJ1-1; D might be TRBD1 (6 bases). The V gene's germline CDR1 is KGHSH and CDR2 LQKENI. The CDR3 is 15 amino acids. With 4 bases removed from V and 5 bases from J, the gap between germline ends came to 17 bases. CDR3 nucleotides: TGTGCCAGCTCACTACAACAGGGTGGAGAAACTGAAGCTTTCTTT. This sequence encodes CASSLQQGGETEAFF.

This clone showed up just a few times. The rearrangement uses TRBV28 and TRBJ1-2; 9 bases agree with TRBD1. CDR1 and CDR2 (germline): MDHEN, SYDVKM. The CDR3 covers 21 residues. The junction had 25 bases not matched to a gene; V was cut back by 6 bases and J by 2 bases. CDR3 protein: CASSPQETYRGRPRRNYGYTF. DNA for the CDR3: TGTGCCAGCAGCCCACAAGAAACCTACAGGGGGCGGCCGAGACGAAACTATGGCTACACCTTC.

The CDR3 nucleotides read TGTGCCAGCAGCTTAGGGGCTAGCGGGGGAGATACGCAGTATTTT. Protein product: CASSLGASGGDTQYF. J is TRBJ2-3 and V is TRBV7-2; 10 positions match TRBD2. V was clipped by 1 base and J by 5 bases; unmatched bases: 3. The germline gives CDR1 SGHTA, CDR2 FQGNSA. The CDR3 extends over 15 amino acids.

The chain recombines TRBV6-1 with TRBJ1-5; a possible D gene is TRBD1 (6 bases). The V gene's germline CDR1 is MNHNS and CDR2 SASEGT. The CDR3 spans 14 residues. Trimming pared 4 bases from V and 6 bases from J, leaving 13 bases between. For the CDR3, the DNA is TGTGCCAGCAGTGGAACAGGGTCGAGTCAGCCCCAGCATTTT. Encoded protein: CASSGTGSSQPQHF.

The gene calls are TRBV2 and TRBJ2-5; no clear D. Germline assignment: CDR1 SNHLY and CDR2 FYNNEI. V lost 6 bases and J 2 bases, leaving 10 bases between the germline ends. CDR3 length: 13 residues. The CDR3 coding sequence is TGTGCCAGCAGGGGTGGGCAGCAAGAGACCCAGTACTTC. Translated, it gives CASRGGQQETQYF.